The rows below give T cell receptor beta chains drawn from one sample of a study of blood T cell repertoires in COVID-19. Clones were sequenced by immunoSEQ multiplex PCR, and TCRdb holds only the in-frame ones, with some missing. In the table there are about 140,000 clones, around 87% of which are singletons. The specimen was peripheral blood. The receptors were gathered from a human donor in a cohort sampled during active COVID-19. Both conserved end residues are part of each CDR3. A D gene is named only where the DNA matches it firmly. Rows give clone size only sometimes, using once, few, many, or a class for an expanded clone.

D gene: TRBD1
V gene: TRBV28
J gene: TRBJ2-7
clone size: NA
CDR3 DNA: TGTGCCAGCAGACCATCGACAGGGATCATGGGGGAGCAGTACTTC
CDR3 protein: CASRPSTGIMGEQYF

D gene: TRBD1
V gene: TRBV3-1/TRBV3-2
J gene: TRBJ1-3
clone size: NA
CDR3 DNA: TGTGCCAGCAGCCCGTCAGGGGGCTCTGGAAACACCATATATTTT
CDR3 protein: CASSPSGGSGNTIYF

D gene: NA
V gene: TRBV12-3/TRBV12-4
J gene: TRBJ2-7
clone size: NA
CDR3 DNA: TGTGCCAGCAGCAGTGACAGCTACGAGCAGTACTTC
CDR3 protein: CASSSDSYEQYF

D gene: NA
V gene: TRBV7-9
J gene: TRBJ2-4
clone size: NA
CDR3 DNA: TGTGCCAGCAGCCCAAAAAACATTCAGTACTTC
CDR3 protein: CASSPKNIQYF

D gene: NA
V gene: TRBV5-4
J gene: TRBJ2-1
clone size: NA
CDR3 DNA: TGTGCCAGCAGCTTGGCGGCTGCAGGGGTGGGTTTGCAGTTCTTC
CDR3 protein: CASSLAAAGVGLQFF

D gene: NA
V gene: TRBV9
J gene: TRBJ1-2
clone size: once
CDR3 DNA: TGTGCCAGCAGCGTAGAGCCAGGAACCTATGGCTACACCTTC
CDR3 protein: CASSVEPGTYGYTF

D gene: NA
V gene: TRBV7-7
J gene: TRBJ2-7
clone size: NA
CDR3 DNA: TGTGCCAGCAGGCTCCCCAGGTCAGGATATCACGAGCAGTACTTC
CDR3 protein: CASRLPRSGYHEQYF

D gene: NA
V gene: TRBV7-9
J gene: TRBJ2-7
clone size: NA
CDR3 DNA: TGTGCCAGCAGCTTAGGACGCGACGGAGGGAAAGAGCAGTACTTC
CDR3 protein: CASSLGRDGGKEQYF

D gene: TRBD1
V gene: TRBV5-1
J gene: TRBJ1-3
clone size: NA
CDR3 DNA: TGCGCCAGCAGCTTGATGGCAGGGGGATTCACTGGAAACACCATATATTTT
CDR3 protein: CASSLMAGGFTGNTIYF

D gene: NA
V gene: TRBV4-1
J gene: TRBJ2-7
clone size: NA
CDR3 DNA: TGCGCCAGCAGCCAAGATCCGGGGAATCTGGGCGAGCAGTACTTC
CDR3 protein: CASSQDPGNLGEQYF

D gene: TRBD1
V gene: TRBV28
J gene: TRBJ1-5
clone size: NA
CDR3 DNA: TGTGCCAGCAAACAGGGGGCAGGCAATCAGCCCCAGCATTTT
CDR3 protein: CASKQGAGNQPQHF

D gene: NA
V gene: TRBV7-9
J gene: TRBJ2-1
clone size: NA
CDR3 DNA: TGTGCCAGCAGCTTAGCTCAGGGAACAGGGGAGCAGTTCTTC
CDR3 protein: CASSLAQGTGEQFF

D gene: NA
V gene: TRBV7-9
J gene: TRBJ1-4
clone size: once
CDR3 DNA: TGTGCCAGCAGCTTAACGGGCAGCGGGGGTGAAAAACTGTTTTTT
CDR3 protein: CASSLTGSGGEKLFF

D gene: TRBD2
V gene: TRBV18
J gene: TRBJ2-5
clone size: NA
CDR3 DNA: TGTGCCAGCTCACCAGCGGGAGCATCGGAGACCCAGTACTTC
CDR3 protein: CASSPAGASETQYF

D gene: NA
V gene: TRBV28
J gene: TRBJ2-7
clone size: NA
CDR3 DNA: TGTGCCAGCAACAGTTACTACGAGCAGTACTTC
CDR3 protein: CASNSYYEQYF

D gene: TRBD2
V gene: TRBV18
J gene: TRBJ2-1
clone size: NA
CDR3 DNA: TGTGCCAGCTCACCCTCCGGGGGGGCCAATGAGCAGTTCTTC
CDR3 protein: CASSPSGGANEQFF

D gene: NA
V gene: TRBV3-1/TRBV3-2
J gene: TRBJ2-4
clone size: NA
CDR3 DNA: TGTGCCAGCAGCCAAGATTCGTTGGTTGGGGGGAACATTCAGTACTTC
CDR3 protein: CASSQDSLVGGNIQYF

D gene: TRBD1
V gene: TRBV7-3
J gene: TRBJ2-2
clone size: NA
CDR3 DNA: TGTGCCAGCAGCCGACAGGGGCTCGGAACCGGGGAGCTGTTTTTT
CDR3 protein: CASSRQGLGTGELFF

D gene: NA
V gene: TRBV5-6
J gene: TRBJ2-5
clone size: NA
CDR3 DNA: TGTGCCAGCAGATTCAGGGGGGAGCAAGAGACCCAGTACTTC
CDR3 protein: CASRFRGEQETQYF

D gene: TRBD2
V gene: TRBV3-1/TRBV3-2
J gene: TRBJ2-1
clone size: NA
CDR3 DNA: TGTGCCAGCAGCCAAAAAGCGGGGAAGCGGTTCTTC
CDR3 protein: CASSQKAGKRFF

D gene: NA
V gene: TRBV7-9
J gene: TRBJ1-4
clone size: NA
CDR3 DNA: TGTGCCAGCAGCTTAGGATCAGGAGGGGTGGAAGAAAAACTGTTTTTT
CDR3 protein: CASSLGSGGVEEKLFF

D gene: TRBD1
V gene: TRBV5-6
J gene: TRBJ1-4
clone size: NA
CDR3 DNA: TGTGCCAGCAGCCTGGACAGGGTAGGAGAAAAACTGTTTTTT
CDR3 protein: CASSLDRVGEKLFF

D gene: NA
V gene: TRBV5-1
J gene: TRBJ2-7
clone size: NA
CDR3 DNA: TGCGCCAGCAGCTCCCCATACGAGCAGTACTTC
CDR3 protein: CASSSPYEQYF

D gene: NA
V gene: TRBV29-1
J gene: TRBJ2-3
clone size: NA
CDR3 DNA: TGCAGCGCTCAGGGAACTAGCACAGATACGCAGTATTTT
CDR3 protein: CSAQGTSTDTQYF

D gene: NA
V gene: TRBV2
J gene: TRBJ1-5
clone size: NA
CDR3 DNA: TGTGCCAGCAGTGACTCGAGGGGCAATCAGCCCCAGCATTTT
CDR3 protein: CASSDSRGNQPQHF

D gene: NA
V gene: TRBV11-2
J gene: TRBJ2-2
clone size: NA
CDR3 DNA: TGTGCCAGCAGCCTAACCTTGAACACCGGGGAGCTGTTTTTT
CDR3 protein: CASSLTLNTGELFF

D gene: TRBD1
V gene: TRBV29-1
J gene: TRBJ1-3
clone size: NA
CDR3 DNA: TGCAGCGCCAGGGGGGTTACTGGAAACACCATATATTTT
CDR3 protein: CSARGVTGNTIYF

D gene: TRBD1
V gene: TRBV6-5
J gene: TRBJ2-7
clone size: NA
CDR3 DNA: TGTGCCAGCAGGGGACAGGGAGAGTACGAGCAGTACTTC
CDR3 protein: CASRGQGEYEQYF

D gene: TRBD2
V gene: TRBV4-1
J gene: TRBJ2-5
clone size: NA
CDR3 DNA: TGCGCCAGCAGCCAAAGCGGGGGGGCCTTAACGGCGAGAGAGACCCAGTACTTC
CDR3 protein: CASSQSGGALTARETQYF

D gene: TRBD1
V gene: TRBV5-1
J gene: TRBJ2-1
clone size: NA
CDR3 DNA: TGCGCCAGCAGCGCCACAGGGGTGTCCTACAATGAGCAGTTCTTC
CDR3 protein: CASSATGVSYNEQFF

D gene: NA
V gene: TRBV28
J gene: TRBJ2-4
clone size: NA
CDR3 DNA: TGTGCCAGCAGTTTACCACAGGGTGGCAAAAACATTCAGTACTTC
CDR3 protein: CASSLPQGGKNIQYF

D gene: NA
V gene: TRBV27
J gene: TRBJ1-1
clone size: NA
CDR3 DNA: TGTGCCACCAAGAACAGAGATTTGAACACTGAAGCTTTCTTT
CDR3 protein: CATKNRDLNTEAFF

D gene: NA
V gene: TRBV28
J gene: TRBJ2-7
clone size: NA
CDR3 DNA: TGTGCCAGCAGGACAGGATCTTTTGGGTCCTACGAGCAGTACTTC
CDR3 protein: CASRTGSFGSYEQYF

D gene: TRBD2
V gene: TRBV28
J gene: TRBJ2-1
clone size: once
CDR3 DNA: TGTGCCAGCAGTCTGGGACAGGGTATCGGACTAGCGGGAGGAGGTAATGAGCAGTTCTTC
CDR3 protein: CASSLGQGIGLAGGGNEQFF

D gene: TRBD2
V gene: TRBV28
J gene: TRBJ2-7
clone size: NA
CDR3 DNA: TGTGCCAGCAGGATTGGGGGGGTAGGGGCTTACGAGCAGTACTTC
CDR3 protein: CASRIGGVGAYEQYF

D gene: NA
V gene: TRBV3-1/TRBV3-2
J gene: TRBJ1-1
clone size: NA
CDR3 DNA: TGTGCCAGCAGCCAAGAAGGGGAAGGGGCGAACACTGAAGCTTTCTTT
CDR3 protein: CASSQEGEGANTEAFF

D gene: NA
V gene: TRBV7-9
J gene: TRBJ1-4
clone size: NA
CDR3 DNA: TGTGCCAGCACCCCCGGCCAGGGGTCAACAACTAATGAAAAACTGTTTTTT
CDR3 protein: CASTPGQGSTTNEKLFF

D gene: NA
V gene: TRBV5-1
J gene: TRBJ2-7
clone size: NA
CDR3 DNA: TGCGCCAGCAGCTTTGACTTAAGAGAGCGGGAGCAGTACTTC
CDR3 protein: CASSFDLREREQYF

D gene: TRBD1
V gene: TRBV7-9
J gene: TRBJ2-5
clone size: NA
CDR3 DNA: TGTGCCAGCAGCTTATCTTTCGGGACAGGGGGCTCGATTCGTGAGACCCAGTACTTC
CDR3 protein: CASSLSFGTGGSIRETQYF

D gene: TRBD2
V gene: TRBV4-2
J gene: TRBJ2-2
clone size: NA
CDR3 DNA: TGTGCCAGCAGCCAAGATGCGAGCGGGGGGGCAGGCGGGGAGCTGTTTTTT
CDR3 protein: CASSQDASGGAGGELFF

D gene: TRBD1
V gene: TRBV7-2
J gene: TRBJ2-1
clone size: NA
CDR3 DNA: TGTGCCAGCAGCTTATCCGGGACAGACTACAATGAGCAGTTCTTC
CDR3 protein: CASSLSGTDYNEQFF

D gene: NA
V gene: TRBV30
J gene: TRBJ2-1
clone size: once
CDR3 DNA: TGTGCCTGGGAACAGGGAAGTAACAGTGAGCAGTTCTTC
CDR3 protein: CAWEQGSNSEQFF

D gene: NA
V gene: TRBV7-2
J gene: TRBJ1-5
clone size: NA
CDR3 DNA: TGTGCCAGCAGCTTAGTGCAGCGCGGACAGCCCCAGCATTTT
CDR3 protein: CASSLVQRGQPQHF

D gene: TRBD1
V gene: TRBV10-1
J gene: TRBJ1-6
clone size: NA
CDR3 DNA: TGCGCCAGCAGTGCCGAGACAGGGGATAATTCACCCCTCCACTTT
CDR3 protein: CASSAETGDNSPLHF

D gene: NA
V gene: TRBV2
J gene: TRBJ2-7
clone size: NA
CDR3 DNA: TGTGCCAGCAGTGAACGCCGGGCCAGGGGAGCCGAGCAGTACTTC
CDR3 protein: CASSERRARGAEQYF

D gene: TRBD2
V gene: TRBV5-5
J gene: TRBJ2-7
clone size: NA
CDR3 DNA: TGTGCCAGCAGCTTGGTGGCGGGGGGCGAGCAGTACTTC
CDR3 protein: CASSLVAGGEQYF

D gene: NA
V gene: TRBV15
J gene: TRBJ1-3
clone size: many
CDR3 DNA: TGTGCCACCAGCAGAGTTCTGTCGGGCAGGGGCTCTGGAAACACCATATATTTT
CDR3 protein: CATSRVLSGRGSGNTIYF